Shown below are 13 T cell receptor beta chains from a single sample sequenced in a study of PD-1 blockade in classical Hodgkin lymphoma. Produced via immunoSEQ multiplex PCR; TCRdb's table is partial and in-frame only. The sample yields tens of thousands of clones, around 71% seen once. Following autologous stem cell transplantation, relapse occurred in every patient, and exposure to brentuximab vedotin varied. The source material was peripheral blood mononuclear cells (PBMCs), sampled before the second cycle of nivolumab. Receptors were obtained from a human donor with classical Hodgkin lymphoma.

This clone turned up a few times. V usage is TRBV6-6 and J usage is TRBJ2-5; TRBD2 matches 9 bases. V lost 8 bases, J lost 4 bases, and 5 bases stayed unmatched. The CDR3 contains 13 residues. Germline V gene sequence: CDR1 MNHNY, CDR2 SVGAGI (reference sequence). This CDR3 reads CASERGARETQYF. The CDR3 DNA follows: TGTGCCAGCGAGCGGGGGGCACGAGAGACCCAGTACTTC.

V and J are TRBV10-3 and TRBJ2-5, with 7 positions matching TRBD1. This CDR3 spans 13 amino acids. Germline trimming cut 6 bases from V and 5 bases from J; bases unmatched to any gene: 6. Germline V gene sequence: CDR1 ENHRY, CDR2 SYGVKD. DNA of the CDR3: TGTGCCATCAGCAGACAGGGCGGGGAGACCCAGTACTTC. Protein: CAISRQGGETQYF.

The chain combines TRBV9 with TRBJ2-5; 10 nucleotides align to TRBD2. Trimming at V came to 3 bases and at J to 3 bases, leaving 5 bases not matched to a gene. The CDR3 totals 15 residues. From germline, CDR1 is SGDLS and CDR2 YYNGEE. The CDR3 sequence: CASSGLGTSEETQYF. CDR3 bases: TGTGCCAGCAGCGGACTCGGGACTAGCGAAGAGACCCAGTACTTC.

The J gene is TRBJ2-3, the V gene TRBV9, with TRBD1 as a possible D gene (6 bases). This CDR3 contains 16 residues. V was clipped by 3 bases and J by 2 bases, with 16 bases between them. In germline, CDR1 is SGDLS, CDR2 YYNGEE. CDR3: CASSGGTTRSTDTQYF. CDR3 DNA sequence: TGTGCCAGCAGCGGTGGGACAACAAGATCCACAGATACGCAGTATTTT.

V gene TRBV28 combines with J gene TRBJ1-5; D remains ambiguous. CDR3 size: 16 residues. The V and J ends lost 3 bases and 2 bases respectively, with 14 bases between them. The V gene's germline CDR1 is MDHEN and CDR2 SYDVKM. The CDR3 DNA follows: TGTGCCAGCAGTTTCCTTGCGAGAACCGGCAATCAGCCCCAGCATTTT. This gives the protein CASSFLARTGNQPQHF.

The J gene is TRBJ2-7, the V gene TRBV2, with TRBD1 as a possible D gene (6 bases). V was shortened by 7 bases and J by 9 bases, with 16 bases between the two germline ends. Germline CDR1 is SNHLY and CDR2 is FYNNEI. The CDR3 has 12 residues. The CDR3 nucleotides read TGTGCCAGCAACCAAGATGGACAGCCGCAGTACTTC. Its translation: CASNQDGQPQYF.

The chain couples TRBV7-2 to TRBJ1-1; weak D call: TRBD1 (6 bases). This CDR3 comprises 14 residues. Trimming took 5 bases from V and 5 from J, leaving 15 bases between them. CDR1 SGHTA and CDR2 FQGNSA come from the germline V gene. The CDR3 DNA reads TGTGCCAGCAGCACCAGACAGGAGGGAACTGAAGCTTTCTTT. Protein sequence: CASSTRQEGTEAFF.

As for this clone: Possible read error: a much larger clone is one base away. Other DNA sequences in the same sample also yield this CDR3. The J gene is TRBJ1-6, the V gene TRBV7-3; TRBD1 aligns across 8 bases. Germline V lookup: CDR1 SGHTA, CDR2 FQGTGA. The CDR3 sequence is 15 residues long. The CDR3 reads CASSARQGFNSPLHF. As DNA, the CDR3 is TGTGCCAGCAGCGCAAGACAGGGGTTTAATTCGCCCCTCCACTTT. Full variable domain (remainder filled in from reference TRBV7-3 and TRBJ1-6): GAGVSQTPSNKVTEKGKYVELRCDPISGHTALYWYRQSLGQGPEFLIYFQGTGAADDSGLPNDRFFAVRPEGSVSTLKIQRTERGDSAVYLCASSARQGFNSPLHFGNGTRLTVT.

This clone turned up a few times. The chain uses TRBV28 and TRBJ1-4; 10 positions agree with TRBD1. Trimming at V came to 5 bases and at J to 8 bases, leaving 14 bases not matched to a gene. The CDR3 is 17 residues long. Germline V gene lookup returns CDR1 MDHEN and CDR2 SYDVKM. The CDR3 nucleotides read TGTGCCAGCAGTACCCCCGACCTAGGGACAGGGGACGAAAAACTGTTTTTT. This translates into CASSTPDLGTGDEKLFF.

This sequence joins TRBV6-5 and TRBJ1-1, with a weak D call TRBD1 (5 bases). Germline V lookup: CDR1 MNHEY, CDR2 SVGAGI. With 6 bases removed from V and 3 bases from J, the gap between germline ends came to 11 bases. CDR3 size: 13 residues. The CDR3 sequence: CASRGGPDTEAFF. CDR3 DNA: TGTGCCAGCAGGGGGGGACCGGACACTGAAGCTTTCTTT.

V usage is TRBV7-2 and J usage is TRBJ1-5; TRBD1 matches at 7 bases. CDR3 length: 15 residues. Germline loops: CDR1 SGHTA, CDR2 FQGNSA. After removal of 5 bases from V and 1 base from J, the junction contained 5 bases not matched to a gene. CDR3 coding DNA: TGTGCCAGCAGCCCCCGGACAGGAAGCAATCAGCCCCAGCATTTT. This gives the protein CASSPRTGSNQPQHF.

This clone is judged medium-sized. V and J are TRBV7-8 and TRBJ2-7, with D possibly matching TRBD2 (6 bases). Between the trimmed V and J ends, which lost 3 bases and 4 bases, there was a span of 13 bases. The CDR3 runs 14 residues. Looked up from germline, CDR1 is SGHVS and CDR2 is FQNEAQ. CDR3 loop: CASSFGPGRYEQYF. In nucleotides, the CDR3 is TGTGCCAGCAGCTTCGGTCCGGGGAGGTACGAGCAGTACTTC. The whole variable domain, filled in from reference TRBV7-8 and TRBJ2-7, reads GAGVSQSPRYKVAKRGQDVALRCDPISGHVSLFWYQQALGQGPEFLTYFQNEAQLDKSGLPSDRFFAERPEGSVSTLKIQRTQQEDSAVYLCASSFGPGRYEQYFGPGTRLTVT.

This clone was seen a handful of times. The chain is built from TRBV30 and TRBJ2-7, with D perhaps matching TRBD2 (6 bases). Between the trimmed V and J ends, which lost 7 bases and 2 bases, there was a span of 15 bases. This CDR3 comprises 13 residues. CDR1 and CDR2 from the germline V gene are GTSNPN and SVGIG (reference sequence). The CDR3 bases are TGTGCCTCGCGCCGACTAGGAACCTACGAGCAGTACTTC. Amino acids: CASRRLGTYEQYF.